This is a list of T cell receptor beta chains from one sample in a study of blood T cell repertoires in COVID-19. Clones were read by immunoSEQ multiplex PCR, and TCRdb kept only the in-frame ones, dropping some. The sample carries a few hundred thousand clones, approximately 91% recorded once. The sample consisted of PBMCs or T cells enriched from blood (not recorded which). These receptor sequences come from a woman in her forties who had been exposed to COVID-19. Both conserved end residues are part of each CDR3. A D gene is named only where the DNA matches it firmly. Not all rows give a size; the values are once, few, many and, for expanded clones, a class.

TGCGCCAGCAGCTTGGGCCCGAACATGAACACTGAAGCTTTCTTT	CASSLGPNMNTEAFF	TRBV5-1	.	.	TRBJ1-1	15
TGTGCCAGCAGCTTTCTAGGATCCTACAATGAGCAGTTCTTC	CASSFLGSYNEQFF	TRBV5-5	.	.	TRBJ2-1	14
TGTGCCAGCAGATGGAGCGGGGTCTACAATGAGCAGTTCTTC	CASRWSGVYNEQFF	TRBV5-4	TRBD2	.	TRBJ2-1	14
TGTGCCACCAGAGAACAGGACGGGCAGGAAGCTTTCTTT	CATREQDGQEAFF	TRBV24-1	.	.	TRBJ1-1	13
TGTGCCACCAGTGATTGGGCGGGGTCGGGTGAGCAGTTCTTC	CATSDWAGSGEQFF	TRBV24-1	.	.	TRBJ2-1	14
TGTGCCAGCAGCCAAGCCGGGACAGACAATCAGCCCCAGCATTTT	CASSQAGTDNQPQHF	TRBV3-1/TRBV3-2	TRBD1	.	TRBJ1-5	15
TGTGCCAGCAGCTTAAGAGCAGGGCGGCGAGAGACCCAGTACTTC	CASSLRAGRRETQYF	TRBV7-9	.	.	TRBJ2-5	15
TGTGCCAGCAGCTTTAACAGGGATAATTCACCCCTCCACTTT	CASSFNRDNSPLHF	TRBV7-8	.	once	TRBJ1-6	14
TGTGCCAGCTCACCACTCGGCAGGGCGGATGGAGAAAAACTGTTTTTT	CASSPLGRADGEKLFF	TRBV18	.	.	TRBJ1-4	16
TGTGCCTGGAGTGTACAACAGGATGGCTACACCTTC	CAWSVQQDGYTF	TRBV30	.	once	TRBJ1-2	12
TGTGCCACCAGCAGAGTGGGGGAATGGACTAGCGGGAGGGCTAGCTCCTACAATGAGCAGTTCTTC	CATSRVGEWTSGRASSYNEQFF	TRBV15	TRBD2	once	TRBJ2-1	22
TGTGCCAGCAGCGTAGGGCCGACAGGGGGAGTACCCCTCCACTTT	CASSVGPTGGVPLHF	TRBV9	TRBD1	.	TRBJ1-6	15
TGTGCCAGCAGCCAAGACTGGACAGGGGGCTTTGGAAACACCATATATTTT	CASSQDWTGGFGNTIYF	TRBV3-1/TRBV3-2	TRBD1	.	TRBJ1-3	17
TGTGCCAGCAGCCCACCTCTCGGACAGGGGGCCGGCAATCAGCCCCAGCATTTT	CASSPPLGQGAGNQPQHF	TRBV7-9	TRBD1	.	TRBJ1-5	18
TGTGCCAGCAGCCAGTGGGGTGGGCTAGCGGGGGGTTTCTCCTACGAGCAGTACTTC	CASSQWGGLAGGFSYEQYF	TRBV7-2	TRBD2	.	TRBJ2-7	19
TGTGCCAGCAGCGTAGGGTGGGAGAGCTGGGAGACCCAGTACTTC	CASSVGWESWETQYF	TRBV9	.	.	TRBJ2-5	15
TGTGCCTGGAATGCCTTGAGCTATGGCTACACCTTC	CAWNALSYGYTF	TRBV30	.	.	TRBJ1-2	12
TGTGCCAGCAGCGGACGTCCTAGCGGGAGGGCCCCCTACGAGCAGTACTTC	CASSGRPSGRAPYEQYF	TRBV9	TRBD2	.	TRBJ2-7	17
TGTGCCAGTTCGTCGGGACAGAACAATCAGCCCCAGCATTTT	CASSSGQNNQPQHF	TRBV3-1/TRBV3-2	TRBD1	.	TRBJ1-5	14
TGTGCCAGCAGTTTATCGACTAGCCCCTCCTACAATGAGCAGTTCTTC	CASSLSTSPSYNEQFF	TRBV27	TRBD2	.	TRBJ2-1	16
TGTGCCAGCAGCCCCCGACTAGCGGACGCCTACGAGCAGTACTTC	CASSPRLADAYEQYF	TRBV7-9	TRBD2	.	TRBJ2-7	15
TGTGCCAGCAGTCAGGGGACAGGGGATCAGCCCCAGCATTTT	CASSQGTGDQPQHF	TRBV2	TRBD1	.	TRBJ1-5	14
TGTGCCAGCAGCCAAGAGCGGCCACCAAGGAGTGGTACGCAGTATTTT	CASSQERPPRSGTQYF	TRBV14	.	.	TRBJ2-3	16
TGTGCCAGCAGTTCTAGCGGGGGGGCAAGAATGCAGTACTTC	CASSSSGGARMQYF	TRBV28	TRBD2	.	TRBJ2-7	14
TGTGCCAGCAGCTTCGACAGGACTAACTATGGCTACACCTTC	CASSFDRTNYGYTF	TRBV7-9	.	.	TRBJ1-2	14
TGTGCCAGCAGTCGTACCTTTCAGGGGACTCAGCCCCAGCATTTT	CASSRTFQGTQPQHF	TRBV6-2/TRBV6-3	.	.	TRBJ1-5	15
TGTGCCAGCAGCCAGACATCGAACACTGAAGCTTTCTTT	CASSQTSNTEAFF	TRBV7-3	.	.	TRBJ1-1	13